This T cell receptor beta chain was identified in a study of blood T cell repertoires in COVID-19. Study at large: Some COVID-19 samples were acute and others convalescent; all came from the United States, Italy and Spain. T cells, B-cell-depleted T cells, or PBMCs supplied cDNA or gDNA.

This CDR3 spans 14 amino acids. CDR1 is MNHEY, CDR2 SVGAGI, per germline. Trimming removed 11 bases from V and 0 bases from J, with 11 bases in between. In the original processing: Amplification of reference gene primers was used by the study to estimate nucleated cell counts. The protocol was immunoSEQ multiplex PCR, while the TCRdb copy is restricted to in-frame clones and leaves out a portion. Clone size and the V and J calls come from that table; the DNA yielded D and trimming. This sample has some 200,000 clones; 80% to 85% occur once, and the top ten carry 4% to 6%. V gene TRBV6-5 combines with J gene TRBJ1-6; tentatively, D is TRBD1 (5 bases). The sequencing input was peripheral blood. The TCR comes from a woman between 55 and 75 years old who had recovered from COVID-19. The CDR3 reads CASHRSSYNSPLHF. The CDR3 coding sequence is TGTGCCTCGCACAGGAGCTCCTATAATTCACCCCTCCACTTT.